Following are 24 T cell receptor beta chains from one sample sequenced in a study of T cell responses to AZD1222 COVID-19 vaccine. Libraries were prepared by immunoSEQ multiplex PCR; TCRdb keeps only in-frame clonotypes and omits some of them. The table shows more than 85,000 clones, with approximately 94% occurring only once. Sequences were derived from peripheral blood, sampled 28 days after the second AZD1222 dose. Every receptor here comes from an adult who received the AZD1222 COVID-19 vaccine.

The chain combines TRBV19 with TRBJ2-1; TRBD2 matches 8 bases. Germline CDR1 reads LNHDA; CDR2 reads SQIVND (reference sequence). With V trimmed by 0 bases and J by 6 bases, 7 bases remained unmatched. The CDR3 has 16 amino acids. The CDR3 DNA reads as TGTGCCAGTAGTATAGACCCCGGTCGGGGGGGCAATGAGCAGTTCTTC. Amino acid sequence: CASSIDPGRGGNEQFF.

The chain recombines TRBV6-5 with TRBJ1-1; possibly TRBD1 for D (6 bases). From germline, CDR1 is MNHEY and CDR2 SVGAGI. Trimming pared 7 bases from V and 11 bases from J, leaving 23 bases between. The CDR3 is 14 residues long. CDR3 amino acids: CASTSYQGSADAFF. DNA for the CDR3: TGTGCCAGCACTTCCTACCAGGGGTCAGCGGATGCTTTCTTT.

The gene calls are TRBV5-1 and TRBJ2-2; 7 bases line up with TRBD2. V gave up 3 bases and J gave up 6 bases; unmatched junction bases: 5. Germline lookup yields CDR1 SGHRS and CDR2 YFSETQ. This CDR3 region has 14 residues. In nucleotides, the CDR3 is TGCGCCAGCAGCTGGGGGGGAGAGTCCGGGGAGCTGTTTTTT. Its protein is CASSWGGESGELFF.

CDR3 coding DNA: TGTGCCAGCCAGAGGGGGGGGAAGGGAACCTACGAGCAGTACTTC. It yields the protein CASQRGGKGTYEQYF. The chain uses TRBV21-1 and TRBJ2-7; the D call of TRBD2 is as the table states it, not checked on the DNA. TRBV21-1 is an annotated pseudogene. The CDR3 totals 15 residues.

The rearrangement joins TRBV6-4 to TRBJ1-2; TRBD1 agrees at 8 bases. Germline V gives CDR1 MRHNA, CDR2 SNTAGT. CDR3 length equals 14 residues. Losses at the gene ends were 6 bases for V and 7 bases for J; bases not matched to a gene: 10. CDR3 residues: CASRLSGGASGYTF. The DNA of the CDR3 is TGTGCCAGCAGACTCTCAGGGGGCGCGAGTGGCTACACCTTC.

The CDR3 nucleotides are TGTGCCAGCAGCTTTGGGACCAGCTACGAGCAGTACTTC. It translates to CASSFGTSYEQYF. The rearrangement uses TRBV11-2 and TRBJ2-7; TRBD1 or TRBD2 may be the D gene (5 bases each). The V end was cut by 3 bases, the J end by 3 bases, with 9 bases between. The CDR3 sequence is 13 residues long. The germline V gene encodes CDR1 SGHAT and CDR2 FQNNGV.

V is TRBV14 and J is TRBJ1-1; the D is unclear. Germline CDR1 is SGHDN and CDR2 is FVKESK. V shed 4 bases and J shed 5 bases, with 11 bases lying between them. The CDR3 is made up of 13 amino acids. The CDR3 bases are TGTGCCAGCAGCCCCAATTCCAAGACTGAAGCTTTCTTT. It codes for CASSPNSKTEAFF.

This chain links TRBV12-3 or TRBV12-4 with TRBJ1-2; no reliable D call. This CDR3 has 12 residues. V was pared by 3 bases and J by 4 bases, with 6 bases between. CDR3 sequence reads: CASSFPAYGYTF. DNA of the CDR3: TGTGCCAGCAGTTTTCCAGCCTATGGCTACACCTTC.

This chain uses TRBV5-6 with TRBJ2-7; D not certain. Germline CDR1 and CDR2: SGHDT and YYEEEE. The V end lost 2 bases, the J end lost 2 bases, and 11 bases lay between the germline ends. This CDR3 spans 14 amino acids. CDR3 residues: CASSLVRRTYEQYF. The CDR3, as DNA: TGTGCCAGCAGCTTAGTCAGGAGAACCTACGAGCAGTACTTC.

The chain is built from TRBV10-3 and TRBJ2-7, with D perhaps being TRBD1 or TRBD2 (5 bases each). The V end was cut by 4 bases, the J end by 7 bases, with 23 bases between. The germline V gene has CDR1 ENHRY and CDR2 SYGVKD. CDR3 length: 16 amino acids. Here the CDR3 DNA reads TGTGCCATCAGTGGCCATGGGGACGGGCCTCCGAGTGAGCAGTACTTC. Protein product: CAISGHGDGPPSEQYF.

The V call is TRBV5-1, the J call TRBJ2-2; 11 bases map to TRBD2. The CDR3 extends over 18 amino acids. The J segment lost 3 bases and the V segment lost 1 base, leaving 8 bases of the junction unmatched. Germline CDR1 is SGHRS and CDR2 is YFSETQ. CDR3 bases: TGCGCCAGCAGCTTGCTAGCTAGCGGGAGGATGGACACCGGGGAGCTGTTTTTT. This sequence encodes CASSLLASGRMDTGELFF.

The chain employs TRBV29-1 and TRBJ2-5; D is possibly TRBD1 (6 bases). Germline V gene data show CDR1 as SQVTM and CDR2 as ANQGSEA. There are 14 residues in the CDR3. Trimming removed 6 bases at V and 4 bases at J, with 18 bases between. CDR3 region: CSVGHLVLGETQYF. CDR3 nucleotide sequence: TGCAGCGTGGGACACCTAGTGTTGGGAGAGACCCAGTACTTC.

CDR3 amino acids: CASSPRVAAPSSGNTIYF. DNA for the CDR3: TGTGCCAGCTCACCAAGAGTTGCCGCACCGTCCTCTGGAAACACCATATATTTT. The V gene is TRBV18, the J gene TRBJ1-3; D gene ambiguous. Between the trimmed V and J ends, which lost 2 bases and 0 bases, there was a span of 17 bases. CDR1 is KGHSH and CDR2 is LQKENI in the germline V gene. The CDR3 covers 18 residues.

V usage is TRBV4-1 and J usage is TRBJ2-6; no clear D. CDR1 is MGHRA and CDR2 is YSYEKL in the germline V gene. This CDR3 region has 15 residues. Trimming removed 2 bases at V and 1 base at J, with 6 bases between. CDR3 bases: TGCGCCAGCAGCCAACCACAATCTGGGGCCAACGTCCTGACTTTC. This gives the protein CASSQPQSGANVLTF.

The V call is TRBV18, the J call TRBJ1-1, with 8 bases fitting TRBD1. Trimming took 4 bases from V and 7 from J; bases not matched to a gene: 8. The CDR3 runs to 14 residues. Germline V CDR1 and CDR2: KGHSH, LQKENI. CDR3 DNA sequence: TGTGCCAGCTCACAAGGGACAGGTCGGCGTGAAGCTTTCTTT. Translated, it gives CASSQGTGRREAFF.

This chain links TRBV15 with TRBJ2-1; D unclear. V was trimmed by 3 bases and J by 6 bases, leaving 6 bases between them. Germline V gives CDR1 LNHNV, CDR2 YYDKDF (reference sequence). CDR3 length: 12 residues. CDR3 in DNA: TGTGCCACCAGCAGCAGTGGCAATGAGCAGTTCTTC. Protein: CATSSSGNEQFF.

The V and J genes are TRBV6-5 and TRBJ2-1; D perhaps matches TRBD2 (7 bases). V lost 2 bases to trimming and J lost 5 bases, with 16 bases between them. There are 16 residues in the CDR3. From germline, CDR1 is MNHEY and CDR2 SVGAGI. The CDR3 sequence is CASSYAGGGENNEQFF. DNA for the CDR3: TGTGCCAGCAGTTACGCTGGCGGGGGCGAGAACAATGAGCAGTTCTTC.

This rearrangement joins TRBV6-5 to TRBJ2-7; D is uncertain. Per germline, CDR1 MNHEY and CDR2 SVGAGI. The CDR3 consists of 13 residues. The germline V and J ends were trimmed by 3 bases and 6 bases, with 12 bases remaining between them. The CDR3 DNA reads TGTGCCAGCAGTTATGAACTCGGCGCCGAGCAGTACTTC. It is translated as CASSYELGAEQYF.

This rearrangement joins TRBV6-5 to TRBJ2-2; TRBD1 aligns across 8 bases. J gave up 3 bases and V 5 bases, and 5 bases lay outside the gene matches. The CDR3 is made up of 15 amino acids. The germline CDR1 and CDR2 sequences are MNHEY and SVGAGI. The chain's CDR3 is CASSSQGADTGELFF. The CDR3 DNA reads as TGTGCCAGCAGTAGCCAGGGGGCGGACACCGGGGAGCTGTTTTTT.

The rearrangement uses TRBV11-2 and TRBJ2-7; 10 positions match TRBD2. The germline V gene has CDR1 SGHAT and CDR2 FQNNGV. The CDR3 sequence is 15 residues long. J lost 5 bases, V lost 5 bases, and 9 bases had no gene match. The CDR3 region has the DNA TGTGCCAGCAGCCCCCAGGCGCTAGCGGGGGACGAGCAGTACTTC. It yields the protein CASSPQALAGDEQYF.

The genes are TRBV7-9 and TRBJ2-7; a possible D gene is TRBD2 (6 bases). CDR3 length equals 15 residues. From germline, CDR1 is SEHNR and CDR2 FQNEAQ (reference sequence). V gave up 7 bases and J gave up 4 bases, with 20 bases separating them. The CDR3 sequence is CASNRAGGTLYEQYF. CDR3 DNA: TGTGCCAGCAACCGGGCTGGGGGGACTCTATACGAGCAGTACTTC. The full variable domain, rest sourced from reference TRBV7-9 and TRBJ2-7, is DTGVSQNPRHKITKRGQNVTFRCDPISEHNRLYWYRQTLGQGPEFLTYFQNEAQLEKSRLLSDRFSAERPKGSFSTLEIQRTEQGDSAMYLCASNRAGGTLYEQYFGPGTRLTVT.

In DNA form, the CDR3 reads TGTGCCAATAGGCAGGGGGTAGGAACTGAAGCTTTCTTT. The encoded protein is CANRQGVGTEAFF. V is TRBV6-5 and J is TRBJ1-1; 7 nucleotides match TRBD1. The CDR3 has 13 amino acids. J gave up 5 bases and V 10 bases, and 10 bases lay outside the gene matches. CDR1 and CDR2 from the germline V gene are MNHEY and SVGAGI.

The chain has TRBV3-1 (or the pseudogene TRBV3-2) and TRBJ1-4, with D possibly TRBD1 on 5 matching bases. Between the trimmed V and J ends, which lost 2 bases and 14 bases, there was a span of 12 bases. Germline V CDR1 and CDR2: LGHDT, YNNKEL (reference sequence). The CDR3 consists of 12 residues. CDR3 region: CASSQLPGWLFF. CDR3 nucleotides: TGTGCCAGCAGCCAATTACCAGGGTGGCTGTTTTTT.

In its sample, this clone was seen once. This chain joins TRBV29-1 and TRBJ1-1; D unclear. V shed 4 bases and J shed 1 base, with 16 bases lying between them. The CDR3 is made up of 15 amino acids. Per the germline V gene, CDR1 is SQVTM and CDR2 is ANQGSEA. This CDR3 reads CSVVGRKNPNTEAFF. CDR3 coding DNA: TGCAGCGTTGTTGGGCGAAAGAACCCGAACACTGAAGCTTTCTTT. The full variable domain, completed using reference TRBV29-1 and TRBJ1-1, is SAVISQKPSRDICQRGTSLTIQCQVDSQVTMMFWYRQQPGQSLTLIATANQGSEATYESGFVIDKFPISRPNLTFSTLTVSNMSPEDSSIYLCSVVGRKNPNTEAFFGQGTRLTVV.